There are many counts of the clone carrying this T cell receptor (beta chain). The antigen is undetermined. The source of the sample is a study of T cell repertoires in cytomegalovirus infection. About the research overall: Matching HLA type and CMV infection were both indicated by public TCR beta signatures.

Findings of the study overall: Public TCR beta family frequency separated CMV-and-HLA carriers, including in an independent cohort.

This CDR3 contains 14 residues. CDR1 is SGHTA and CDR2 is FQGNSA in the germline V gene. V was trimmed by 2 bases and J by 5 bases, leaving 13 bases between them. Each CDR3 protein gets one entry after TCRdb re-called the reads with MiXCR. The sample lists around 210,000 distinct CDR3 sequences, around 6.2% occurring once. Sample: PBMCs. The chain joins TRBV7-2 to TRBJ2-7, with unresolved D. This clonotype was obtained from a human donor in good health (CMV status not recorded). Some clones in this sample may be carry-over from other donors' samples. The CDR3 spells CASSLSARINEQYF. The CDR3 region has the DNA TGTGCCAGCAGCTTATCAGCTAGAATTAACGAGCAGTACTTC. Drawing the rest from reference TRBV7-2 and TRBJ2-7, the complete variable domain is GAGVSQSPSNKVTEKGKDVELRCDPISGHTALYWYRQSLGQGLEFLIYFQGNSAPDKSGLPSDRFSAERTGGSVSTLTIQRTQQEDSAVYLCASSLSARINEQYFGPGTRLTVT.